This T cell receptor (beta chain) derives from a study of regulatory T cells in long-lasting Graves disease. Study outcomes and limitations: Newly diagnosed patients had higher TCR diversity than persistent Graves' patients did.

Through Arm-PCR of CDR3 regions and iRepertoire HTBI primers, TCR beta libraries were built. MiXCR, applied by TCRdb to the multiplex PCR reads, yields one record per CDR3 protein. The table has a few hundred thousand distinct CDR3 sequences, roughly 21% seen once. The time point: persistent/refractory GD, antithyroid drugs over 5 years with positive TRAb. Extracted PBMC RNA gave rise to the TCR library. This clonotype was seen repeatedly, ten times or more. Its target is unknown. Germline loops: CDR1 SEHNR, CDR2 FQNEAQ (reference sequence). V was pared by 3 bases and J by 6 bases, with 18 bases between. This CDR3 spans 15 amino acids.

The TCR sequence derives from a female donor with Graves disease. Here the sequenced sample was peripheral blood mononuclear cells (PBMCs), taken when the disease was refractory, from a patient treated with antithyroid drugs. The V and J genes are TRBV7-9 and TRBJ2-7; maybe TRBD2 (6 bases). The CDR3, as DNA: TGTGCCAGCAGCTTCCGACGGGAGATCCCCTCCGAGCAGTACTTC. This codes for CASSFRREIPSEQYF. The complete variable domain, with remaining parts taken from reference TRBV7-9 and TRBJ2-7, reads DTGVSQNPRHKITKRGQNVTFRCDPISEHNRLYWYRQTLGQGPEFLTYFQNEAQLEKSRLLSDRFSAERPKGSFSTLEIQRTEQGDSAMYLCASSFRREIPSEQYFGPGTRLTVT.